A single sample gave rise to the 26 T cell receptor beta chains below, sequenced in a study of CD8+CD57+ T cells in acquired aplastic anemia. An expansion of CD8+CD57+ cells by flow cytometry had been shown in patients chosen for sequencing. Genomic DNA, serving as template, underwent TCR beta VDJ and CDR3 profiling. TCRdb used MiXCR to reprocess the reads, holding one entry per CDR3 protein. The sample holds under 200,000 distinct CDR3 sequences, 48% seen once. The sample consisted of sorted CD4+, CD8+, or CD8+CD57+ T cells (not recorded which) from PBMCs. The source of these receptors is a human donor with aplastic anemia.

J is TRBJ2-5 and V is TRBV19, with a weak D call TRBD2 (7 bases). Germline CDR1 reads LNHDA; CDR2 reads SQIVND (reference sequence). The CDR3 contains 15 residues. Deletions cut 5 bases from V and 5 bases from J, with 18 bases between. The CDR3 nucleotides are TGTGCCAGTAGTTTCCTGGGGGCGGGGGTGGAGACCCAGTACTTC. This gives the protein CASSFLGAGVETQYF.

This chain links TRBV12-3 or TRBV12-4 with TRBJ1-1; D may be TRBD1 (5 bases). Deletions cut 2 bases from V and 4 bases from J, with 17 bases between. The CDR3 extends over 16 amino acids. The CDR3 DNA reads as TGTGCCAGCAGTTTATCGGGGGTAGTGGGGGGCACTGAAGCTTTCTTT. Translation gives CASSLSGVVGGTEAFF.

This clonotype came up many times. The chain links TRBV7-2 to TRBJ2-1, with TRBD2 matching 12 bases. The CDR3 has 17 residues. Per the germline V gene, CDR1 is SGHTA and CDR2 is FQGNSA. After removal of 5 bases from V and 0 bases from J, the junction contained 5 bases not matched to a gene. Here the CDR3 DNA reads TGTGCCAGCAGCCTCACTAGCGGGAGGCCCTCCTACAATGAGCAGTTCTTC. It is translated as CASSLTSGRPSYNEQFF.

V usage is TRBV7-8 and J usage is TRBJ1-5, with D maybe TRBD1 (5 bases). Trimming took 4 bases from V and 3 from J, leaving 10 bases between them. The CDR3 has 14 residues. Germline CDR1 is SGHVS and CDR2 is FQNEAQ. Here the CDR3 reads CASSSQGNNQPQHF. The DNA for the CDR3 is TGTGCCAGCAGCTCCCAGGGAAACAATCAGCCCCAGCATTTT.

Turning to this clonotype: A much larger clone differs from this one at a single base, so this may be a read error. The chain carries TRBV30 and TRBJ1-2; D remains unclear. Germline V gives CDR1 GTSNPN, CDR2 SVGIG (reference sequence). The CDR3 sequence is 13 residues long. This CDR3 is CARSVSENLAYTF. The DNA for the CDR3 is TGTGCCCGGAGTGTTAGTGAGAACTTGGCCTACACCTTC. The variable domain in full, completed from reference TRBV30 and TRBJ1-2, reads SQTIHQWPATLVQPVGSPLSLECTVEGTSNPNLYWYRQAAGRGLQLLFYSVGIGQISSEVPQNLSASRPQDRQFILSSKKLLLSDSGFYLCARSVSENLAYTFGSGTRLTVV.

This clonotype was detected many times. The chain is built from TRBV7-2 and TRBJ2-7, with D possibly being TRBD1 (5 bases). V shed 1 base and J shed 3 bases, with 13 bases lying between them. This CDR3 is 15 amino acids long. Germline CDR1 and CDR2: SGHTA and FQGNSA. CDR3 residues: CASSLEGLPNYEQYF. DNA for the CDR3: TGTGCCAGCAGCTTAGAGGGGTTACCTAACTACGAGCAGTACTTC.

The V call is TRBV10-3, the J call TRBJ1-1, with TRBD1 matching over 7 bases. V lost 4 bases, J lost 1 base, and 6 bases stayed unmatched. This CDR3 has 15 residues. CDR1 is ENHRY, CDR2 SYGVKD, per germline. CDR3 loop: CAISAGGQKNTEAFF. The DNA for the CDR3 is TGTGCCATCAGTGCAGGGGGACAGAAGAACACTGAAGCTTTCTTT.

The chain is built from TRBV29-1 and TRBJ2-5; 9 nucleotides agree with TRBD1. V was clipped by 7 bases and J by 5 bases; unmatched bases: 11. This CDR3 comprises 14 residues. The V gene's germline CDR1 is SQVTM and CDR2 ANQGSEA. CDR3: CSAGRTGVWETQYF. DNA of the CDR3: TGCAGCGCAGGAAGGACAGGGGTTTGGGAGACCCAGTACTTC.

This clonotype was recorded a few times. V is TRBV29-1 and J is TRBJ2-1; D is possibly TRBD1 or TRBD2 (5 bases each). Trimming removed 6 bases from V and 5 bases from J, with 17 bases in between. Germline V CDR1 and CDR2: SQVTM, ANQGSEA. This CDR3 has 14 amino acids. CDR3: CSVGGRELDNEQFF. Here the CDR3 DNA reads TGCAGCGTGGGTGGCAGGGAGTTAGACAATGAGCAGTTCTTC.

At least ten counts were recorded for this clonotype. The V gene is TRBV11-2, the J gene TRBJ1-2; D gene uncertain. The ends were cut back, 1 base at V and 6 bases at J, with 9 bases in the middle. Per the germline V gene, CDR1 is SGHAT and CDR2 is FQNNGV. The CDR3 sequence is 13 residues long. CDR3 in amino acids: CASSLVVADGYTF. The CDR3 DNA reads TGTGCCAGCAGCTTAGTGGTTGCGGATGGCTACACCTTC. The full variable domain, in which reference TRBV11-2 and TRBJ1-2 provide the parts outside the CDR3, is EAGVAQSPRYKIIEKRQSVAFWCNPISGHATLYWYQQILGQGPKLLIQFQNNGVVDDSQLPKDRFSAERLKGVDSTLKIQPAKLEDSAVYLCASSLVVADGYTFGSGTRLTVV.

This clonotype was counted ten times or more. V is TRBV29-1 and J is TRBJ2-7; possibly TRBD1 for D (6 bases). This CDR3 is built from 13 residues. Germline V gene data show CDR1 as SQVTM and CDR2 as ANQGSEA. V dropped 1 base and J dropped 3 bases, with 10 bases sitting between them. The CDR3 coding sequence is TGCAGCGTTGAAGGCAGGGGATTCTACGAGCAGTACTTC. This sequence encodes CSVEGRGFYEQYF.

This clonotype was counted at least ten times. The V gene is TRBV18, the J gene TRBJ2-5; D is unresolved. There are 12 residues in the CDR3. V lost 3 bases and J 6 bases, leaving 8 bases between the germline ends. CDR1 and CDR2 from the germline V gene are KGHSH and LQKENI. CDR3 loop: CASSPQGKTQYF. The CDR3, as DNA: TGTGCCAGCTCACCGCAAGGGAAGACCCAGTACTTC.

In its sample, this clonotype was seen many times. The chain recombines TRBV12-3 or TRBV12-4 with TRBJ2-2; TRBD2 aligns across 13 bases. The V segment lost 9 bases and the J segment 6 bases; nucleotides outside the gene matches: 10. The CDR3 is 16 residues long. Here the CDR3 reads CASKLAGGLISGELFF. The CDR3 region has the DNA TGTGCCAGTAAACTAGCGGGGGGGCTGATCTCCGGGGAGCTGTTTTTT.

This chain uses TRBV5-1 with TRBJ2-2, with TRBD2 matching 7 bases. CDR1 is SGHRS and CDR2 is YFSETQ in the germline V gene. CDR3 length: 19 residues. V gave up 0 bases and J gave up 6 bases; unmatched junction bases: 17. CDR3 nucleotide sequence: TGCGCCAGCAGCTTGGACCGACTAGTGGGAGGGCCGGGGGCCGGGGAGCTGTTTTTT. Protein sequence: CASSLDRLVGGPGAGELFF.

This clonotype was found many times. The rearrangement joins TRBV6-1 to TRBJ1-6; a possible D gene is TRBD1 (5 bases). The CDR3 has 15 residues. Germline V gene data show CDR1 as MNHNS and CDR2 as SASEGT. The V gene lost 7 bases and the J gene lost 10 bases, with 20 bases spanning the gap. CDR3 sequence reads: CASTLIAPRDSPLHF. The DNA for the CDR3 is TGTGCCAGCACCCTTATAGCCCCCCGGGACTCACCCCTCCACTTT.

The CDR3 coding sequence is TGTGCCAGCAGTTTTCGGGGGCGAGGGGGCGCGGTCCACGAGCAGTACTTC. This sequence encodes CASSFRGRGGAVHEQYF. This sequence joins TRBV6-5 and TRBJ2-7; possible D gene TRBD1, 7 bases. Germline V gene sequence: CDR1 MNHEY, CDR2 SVGAGI. The V end was cut by 4 bases, the J end by 5 bases, with 24 bases between. This CDR3 is built from 17 residues.

About this clonotype: This could be a read error, since a much larger clone is one nucleotide away. A read error is likely, as this CDR3 ends without the conserved phenylalanine or tryptophan. V is TRBV7-2 and J is TRBJ2-7; 9 nucleotides agree with TRBD2. The CDR3 length is 16 residues. The V and J ends lost 4 bases and 4 bases, in that order; junction bases with no gene match: 11. The germline V gene encodes CDR1 SGHTA and CDR2 FQGNSA. The CDR3 DNA reads TGTGCCAGCAGCTCCCACGGGGCGGGAGGGGAATACGAGCAGTACCTC. Amino acid sequence: CASSSHGAGGEYEQYL.

This clonotype appeared many times. V gene TRBV29-1 combines with J gene TRBJ1-2, with 7 bases matching TRBD1. V was clipped by 0 bases and J by 1 base; unmatched bases: 2. CDR3 size: 14 residues. Germline loops: CDR1 SQVTM, CDR2 ANQGSEA. CDR3 protein: CSVEDNRGNYGYTF. CDR3 bases: TGCAGCGTTGAAGACAACAGGGGTAACTATGGCTACACCTTC. Full variable domain (outside the CDR3, taken from reference TRBV29-1 and TRBJ1-2): SAVISQKPSRDICQRGTSLTIQCQVDSQVTMMFWYRQQPGQSLTLIATANQGSEATYESGFVIDKFPISRPNLTFSTLTVSNMSPEDSSIYLCSVEDNRGNYGYTFGSGTRLTVV.

This clonotype was picked up many times. The chain combines TRBV5-6 with TRBJ1-1, with D unresolved. The germline gives CDR1 SGHDT, CDR2 YYEEEE. Trimming left V 3 bases short and J 2 bases short, with 8 bases between. The CDR3 is made up of 13 amino acids. CDR3 region: CASSSGSNTEAFF. For the CDR3, the DNA is TGTGCCAGCAGCTCGGGCTCTAACACTGAAGCTTTCTTT.

The sample holds a few counts of this clonotype. V and J are TRBV19 and TRBJ1-1; maybe TRBD1 (6 bases). Trimming left V 8 bases short and J 5 bases short, with 12 bases between. CDR1 is LNHDA, CDR2 SQIVND, per germline (reference sequence). The CDR3 extends over 12 amino acids. The CDR3: CASGTGWTEAFF. The CDR3 DNA reads as TGTGCCAGTGGAACAGGGTGGACTGAAGCTTTCTTT.

This chain connects TRBV10-3 to TRBJ2-5; weak D call: TRBD2 (5 bases). This CDR3 comprises 13 residues. Germline V lookup: CDR1 ENHRY, CDR2 SYGVKD. Trimming left V 3 bases short and J 6 bases short, with 11 bases between. CDR3 sequence reads: CAISEEGWKTQYF. The CDR3 DNA follows: TGTGCCATCAGTGAAGAGGGCTGGAAGACCCAGTACTTC.

The chain recombines TRBV7-9 with TRBJ1-2; no firm D call. Germline CDR1 reads SEHNR; CDR2 reads FQNEAQ (reference sequence). Trimming shortened V by 4 bases and J by 8 bases, and 14 bases separated the two germline ends. CDR3 length: 13 amino acids. The CDR3 bases are TGTGCCAGCAGCTACAACTTAGAGGGCGGCTACACCTTC. It codes for CASSYNLEGGYTF.

V gene TRBV5-1 combines with J gene TRBJ2-1; TRBD2 matches 7 bases. The CDR3 spans 14 residues. Unmatched junction bases numbered 10, after V lost 2 bases and J lost 11 bases. Germline CDR1 and CDR2: SGHRS and YFSETQ. CDR3: CASSLGRSGVKQFF. The CDR3 DNA is TGCGCCAGCAGCTTAGGTCGAAGCGGGGTCAAGCAGTTCTTC.

This chain links TRBV9 with TRBJ2-5, with 8 bases that match TRBD2. Germline CDR1 and CDR2: SGDLS and YYNGEE. The CDR3 totals 14 residues. J gave up 5 bases and V 4 bases, and 7 bases lay outside the gene matches. The chain's CDR3 is CASSPTGGQETQYF. The CDR3 DNA sequence: TGTGCCAGCAGCCCAACGGGGGGGCAGGAGACCCAGTACTTC.

The chain carries TRBV7-8 and TRBJ2-3; tentative D call: TRBD2 (5 bases). CDR1 is SGHVS and CDR2 is FQNEAQ in the germline V gene. This CDR3 has 14 residues. V lost 5 bases, J lost 5 bases, and 14 bases lay in between. CDR3 DNA: TGTGCCAGCAGCGCCAGGACTGTCAGAGATACGCAGTATTTT. It translates to CASSARTVRDTQYF. The entire variable domain, with the rest obtained from reference TRBV7-8 and TRBJ2-3, is as follows: GAGVSQSPRYKVAKRGQDVALRCDPISGHVSLFWYQQALGQGPEFLTYFQNEAQLDKSGLPSDRFFAERPEGSVSTLKIQRTQQEDSAVYLCASSARTVRDTQYFGPGTRLTVL.

The V call is TRBV10-1, the J call TRBJ2-7; D is ambiguous. The ends were cut back, 8 bases at V and 3 bases at J, with 14 bases in the middle. Germline CDR1 reads WNHNN; CDR2 reads SYGVQD (reference sequence). The CDR3 is 13 amino acids. The CDR3 loop is CASSEVLNYEQYF. The CDR3 DNA follows: TGCGCCAGCTCGGAAGTCCTGAACTACGAGCAGTACTTC.